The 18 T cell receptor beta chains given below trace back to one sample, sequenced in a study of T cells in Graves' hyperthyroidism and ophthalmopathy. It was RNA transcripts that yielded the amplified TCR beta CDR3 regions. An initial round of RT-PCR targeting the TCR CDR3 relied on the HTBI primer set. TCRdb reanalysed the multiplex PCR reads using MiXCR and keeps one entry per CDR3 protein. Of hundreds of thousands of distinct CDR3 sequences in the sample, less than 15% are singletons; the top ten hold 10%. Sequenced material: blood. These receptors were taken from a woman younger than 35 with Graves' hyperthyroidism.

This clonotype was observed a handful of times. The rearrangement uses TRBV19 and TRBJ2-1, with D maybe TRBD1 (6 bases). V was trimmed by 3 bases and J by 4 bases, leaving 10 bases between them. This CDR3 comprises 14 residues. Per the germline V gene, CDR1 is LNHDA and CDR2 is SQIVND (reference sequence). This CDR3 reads CASSILDRYNEQFF. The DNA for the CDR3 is TGTGCCAGTAGTATCCTAGACAGGTACAATGAGCAGTTCTTC.

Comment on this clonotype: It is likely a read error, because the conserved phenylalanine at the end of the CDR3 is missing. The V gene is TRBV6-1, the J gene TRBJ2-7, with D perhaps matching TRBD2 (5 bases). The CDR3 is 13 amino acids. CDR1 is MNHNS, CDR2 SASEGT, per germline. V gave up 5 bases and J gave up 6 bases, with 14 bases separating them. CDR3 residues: CASSPGLLPEQYL. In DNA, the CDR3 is TGTGCCAGCAGTCCTGGACTCCTGCCCGAGCAGTACCTC.

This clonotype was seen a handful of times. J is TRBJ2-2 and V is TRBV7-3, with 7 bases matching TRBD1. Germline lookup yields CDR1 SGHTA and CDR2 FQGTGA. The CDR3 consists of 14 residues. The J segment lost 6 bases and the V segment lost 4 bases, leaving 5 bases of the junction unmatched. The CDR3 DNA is TGTGCCAGCAGCTCGACAGGGATGGCCGGGGAGCTGTTTTTT. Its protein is CASSSTGMAGELFF.

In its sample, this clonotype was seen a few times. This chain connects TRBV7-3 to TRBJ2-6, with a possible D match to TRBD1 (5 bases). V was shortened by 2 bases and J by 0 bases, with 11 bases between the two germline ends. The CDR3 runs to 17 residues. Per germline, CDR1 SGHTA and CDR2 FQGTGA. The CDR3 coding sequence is TGTGCCAGCAGCTTACAGGGTCTCTTCTCTGGGGCCAACGTCCTGACTTTC. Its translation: CASSLQGLFSGANVLTF.

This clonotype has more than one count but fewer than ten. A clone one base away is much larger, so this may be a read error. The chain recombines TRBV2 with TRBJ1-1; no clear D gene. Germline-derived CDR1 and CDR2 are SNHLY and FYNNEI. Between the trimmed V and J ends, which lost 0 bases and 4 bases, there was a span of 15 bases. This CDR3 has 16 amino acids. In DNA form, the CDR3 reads TGTGCCAGCAGTGAAGCCGAGGGCGGGGTGAGCACTGAAGCTTTCTTT. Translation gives CASSEAEGGVSTEAFF.

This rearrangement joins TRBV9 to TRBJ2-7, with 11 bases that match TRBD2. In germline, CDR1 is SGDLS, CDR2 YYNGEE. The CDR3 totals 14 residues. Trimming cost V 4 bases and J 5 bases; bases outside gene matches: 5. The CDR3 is CASSLGTSGNEQYF. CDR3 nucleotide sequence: TGTGCCAGCAGCCTGGGGACTAGCGGCAACGAGCAGTACTTC.

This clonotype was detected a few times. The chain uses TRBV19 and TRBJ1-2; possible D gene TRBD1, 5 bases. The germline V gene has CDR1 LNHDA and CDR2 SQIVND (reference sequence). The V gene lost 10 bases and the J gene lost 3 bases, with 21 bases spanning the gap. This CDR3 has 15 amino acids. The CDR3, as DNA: TGTGCCACCAGTCTAGGTACAGGCGGAGACTATGGCTACACCTTC. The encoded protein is CATSLGTGGDYGYTF.

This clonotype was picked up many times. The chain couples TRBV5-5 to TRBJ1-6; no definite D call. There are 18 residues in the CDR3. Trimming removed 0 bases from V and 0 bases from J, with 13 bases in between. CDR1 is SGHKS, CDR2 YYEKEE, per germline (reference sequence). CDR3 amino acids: CASSLDGSVSSYNSPLHF. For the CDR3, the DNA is TGTGCCAGCAGCTTGGATGGGAGCGTGAGCTCCTATAATTCACCCCTCCACTTT.

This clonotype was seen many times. The CDR3 nucleotides read TGTGCCAGCAGCTTAGTCGCGGTGGTGGACACTGAAGCTTTCTTT. Its translation is CASSLVAVVDTEAFF. The rearrangement joins TRBV13 to TRBJ1-1, with D hard to call. Trimming took off 1 base at V and 3 bases at J, with 12 bases between the two ends. Germline V CDR1 and CDR2: PRHDT, FYEKMQ (reference sequence). The CDR3 totals 15 residues.

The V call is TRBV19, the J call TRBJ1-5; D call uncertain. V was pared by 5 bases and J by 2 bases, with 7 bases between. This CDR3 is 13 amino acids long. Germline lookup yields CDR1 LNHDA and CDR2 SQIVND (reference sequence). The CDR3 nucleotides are TGTGCCAGTAGTGTATGGGGCAATCAGCCCCAGCATTTT. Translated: CASSVWGNQPQHF.

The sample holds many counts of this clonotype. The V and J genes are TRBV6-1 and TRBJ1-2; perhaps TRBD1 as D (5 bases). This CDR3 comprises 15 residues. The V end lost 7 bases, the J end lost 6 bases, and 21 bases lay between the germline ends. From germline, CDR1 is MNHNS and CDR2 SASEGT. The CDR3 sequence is CASNPRWGREDGYTF. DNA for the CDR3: TGTGCCAGCAACCCCCGGTGGGGACGCGAGGATGGCTACACCTTC.

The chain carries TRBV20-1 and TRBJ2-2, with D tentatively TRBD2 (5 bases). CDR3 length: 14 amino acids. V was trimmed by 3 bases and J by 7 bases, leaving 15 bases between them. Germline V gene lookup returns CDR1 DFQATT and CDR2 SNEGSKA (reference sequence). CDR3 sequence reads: CSASEAGVNGELFF. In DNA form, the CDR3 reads TGCAGTGCTAGCGAAGCCGGGGTGAACGGGGAGCTGTTTTTT.

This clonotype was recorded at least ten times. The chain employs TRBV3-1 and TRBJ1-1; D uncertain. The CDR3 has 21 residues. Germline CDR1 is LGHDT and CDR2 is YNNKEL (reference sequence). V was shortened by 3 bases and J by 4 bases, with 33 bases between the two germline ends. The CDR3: CASSHLTPRRGPLVPATEAFF. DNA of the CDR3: TGTGCCAGCAGCCATTTGACCCCCAGGAGAGGCCCCCTTGTCCCGGCCACTGAAGCTTTCTTT.

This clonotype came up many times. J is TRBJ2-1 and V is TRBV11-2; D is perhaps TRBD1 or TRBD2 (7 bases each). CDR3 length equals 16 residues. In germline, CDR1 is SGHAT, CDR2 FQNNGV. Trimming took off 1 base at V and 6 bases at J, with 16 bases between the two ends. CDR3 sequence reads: CASSLAQGGLFNEQFF. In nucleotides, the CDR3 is TGTGCCAGCAGCTTAGCCCAGGGGGGGCTCTTCAATGAGCAGTTCTTC.

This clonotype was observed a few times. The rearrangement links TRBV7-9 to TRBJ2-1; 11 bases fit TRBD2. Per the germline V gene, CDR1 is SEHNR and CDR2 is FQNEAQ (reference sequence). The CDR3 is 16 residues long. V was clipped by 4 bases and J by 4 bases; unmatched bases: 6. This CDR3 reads CASSYTGTSGYNEQFF. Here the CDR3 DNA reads TGTGCCAGCAGCTATACCGGGACTAGCGGTTACAATGAGCAGTTCTTC.

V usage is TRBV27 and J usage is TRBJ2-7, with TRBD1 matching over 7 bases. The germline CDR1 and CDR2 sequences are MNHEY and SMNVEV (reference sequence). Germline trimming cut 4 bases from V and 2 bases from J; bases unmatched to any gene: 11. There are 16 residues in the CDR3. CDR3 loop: CASSSHVGTATYEQYF. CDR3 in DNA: TGTGCCAGCAGTTCGCACGTGGGGACAGCAACCTACGAGCAGTACTTC.

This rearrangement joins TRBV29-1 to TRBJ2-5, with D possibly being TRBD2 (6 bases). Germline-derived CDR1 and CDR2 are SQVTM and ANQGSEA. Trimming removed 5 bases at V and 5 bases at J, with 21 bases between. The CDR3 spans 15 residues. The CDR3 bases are TGCAGCGTTTCGGCTCCCCAGGGAGGCCGGGAGACCCAGTACTTC. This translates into CSVSAPQGGRETQYF. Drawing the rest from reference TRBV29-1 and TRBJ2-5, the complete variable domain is SAVISQKPSRDICQRGTSLTIQCQVDSQVTMMFWYRQQPGQSLTLIATANQGSEATYESGFVIDKFPISRPNLTFSTLTVSNMSPEDSSIYLCSVSAPQGGRETQYFGPGTRLLVL.

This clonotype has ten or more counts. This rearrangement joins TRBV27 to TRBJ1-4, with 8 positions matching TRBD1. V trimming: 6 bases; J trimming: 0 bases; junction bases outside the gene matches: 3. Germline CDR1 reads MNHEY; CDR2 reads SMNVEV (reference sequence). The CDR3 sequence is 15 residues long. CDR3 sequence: CASREQGATNEKLFF. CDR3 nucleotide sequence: TGTGCCAGCAGAGAACAGGGGGCAACTAATGAAAAACTGTTTTTT.